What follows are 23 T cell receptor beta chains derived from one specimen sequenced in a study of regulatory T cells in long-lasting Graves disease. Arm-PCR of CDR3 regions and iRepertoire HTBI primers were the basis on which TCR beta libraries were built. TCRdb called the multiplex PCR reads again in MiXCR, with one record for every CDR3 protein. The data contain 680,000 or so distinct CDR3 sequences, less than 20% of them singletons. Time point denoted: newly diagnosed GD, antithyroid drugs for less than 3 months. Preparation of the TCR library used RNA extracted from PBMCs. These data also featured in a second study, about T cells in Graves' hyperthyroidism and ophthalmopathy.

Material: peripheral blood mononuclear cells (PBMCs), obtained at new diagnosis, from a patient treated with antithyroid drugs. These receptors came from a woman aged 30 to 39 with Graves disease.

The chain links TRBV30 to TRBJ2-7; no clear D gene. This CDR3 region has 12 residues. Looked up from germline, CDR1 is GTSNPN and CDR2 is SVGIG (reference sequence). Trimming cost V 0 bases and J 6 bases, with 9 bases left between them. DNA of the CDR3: TGTGCCTGGAGTGTACCCATGGGCGAGCAGTACTTC. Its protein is CAWSVPMGEQYF.

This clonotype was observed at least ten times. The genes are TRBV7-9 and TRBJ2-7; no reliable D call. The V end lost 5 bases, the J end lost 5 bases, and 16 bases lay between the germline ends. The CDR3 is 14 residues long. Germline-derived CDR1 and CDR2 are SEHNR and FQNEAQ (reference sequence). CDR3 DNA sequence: TGTGCCAGCAGCCGCCCCTACAGAGAAAACGAGCAGTACTTC. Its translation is CASSRPYRENEQYF.

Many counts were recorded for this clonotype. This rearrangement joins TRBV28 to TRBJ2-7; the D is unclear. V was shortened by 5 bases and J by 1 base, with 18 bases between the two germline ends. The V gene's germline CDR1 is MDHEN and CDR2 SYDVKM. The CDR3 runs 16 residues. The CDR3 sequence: CASSPGPMTDSYEQYF. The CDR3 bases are TGTGCCAGCAGTCCCGGCCCGATGACTGATTCCTACGAGCAGTACTTC.

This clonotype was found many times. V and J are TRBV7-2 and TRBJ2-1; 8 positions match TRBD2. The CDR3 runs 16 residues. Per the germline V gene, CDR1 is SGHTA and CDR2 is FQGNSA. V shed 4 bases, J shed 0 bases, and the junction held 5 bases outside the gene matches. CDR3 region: CASSSQAGVSYNEQFF. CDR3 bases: TGTGCCAGCAGCTCCCAAGCGGGAGTCTCCTACAATGAGCAGTTCTTC.

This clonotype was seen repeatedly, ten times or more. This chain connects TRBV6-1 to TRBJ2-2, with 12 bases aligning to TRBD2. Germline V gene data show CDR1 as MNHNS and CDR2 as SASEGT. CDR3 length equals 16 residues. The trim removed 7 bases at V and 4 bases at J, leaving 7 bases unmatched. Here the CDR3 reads CASTSGRASVTGELFF. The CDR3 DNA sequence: TGTGCCAGCACTAGCGGGAGGGCCTCAGTCACCGGGGAGCTGTTTTTT.

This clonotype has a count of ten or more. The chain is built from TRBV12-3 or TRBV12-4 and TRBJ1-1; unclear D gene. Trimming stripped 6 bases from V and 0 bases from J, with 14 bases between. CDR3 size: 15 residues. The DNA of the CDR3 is TGTGCCAGCAGCCCCTGGGGAGCCATGAACACTGAAGCTTTCTTT. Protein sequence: CASSPWGAMNTEAFF.

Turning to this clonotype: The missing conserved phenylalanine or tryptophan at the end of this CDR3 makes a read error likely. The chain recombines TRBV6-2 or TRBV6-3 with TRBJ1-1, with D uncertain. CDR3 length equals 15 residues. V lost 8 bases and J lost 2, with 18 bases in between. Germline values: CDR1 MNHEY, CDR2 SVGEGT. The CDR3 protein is CASQFLVGGNTEAFL. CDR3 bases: TGTGCCAGCCAGTTTCTGGTGGGCGGTAACACTGAAGCTTTCCTT.

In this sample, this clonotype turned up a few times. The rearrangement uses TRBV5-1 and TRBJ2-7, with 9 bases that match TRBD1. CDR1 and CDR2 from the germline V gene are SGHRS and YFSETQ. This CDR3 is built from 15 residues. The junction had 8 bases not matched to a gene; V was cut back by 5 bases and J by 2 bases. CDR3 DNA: TGCGCCAGCAGGAGTAGGACAGGGGATACCTACGAGCAGTACTTC. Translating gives CASRSRTGDTYEQYF.

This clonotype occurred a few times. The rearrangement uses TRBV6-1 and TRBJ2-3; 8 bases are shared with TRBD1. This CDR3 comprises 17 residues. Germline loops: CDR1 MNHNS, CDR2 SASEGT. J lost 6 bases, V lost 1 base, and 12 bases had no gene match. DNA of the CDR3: TGTGCCAGCAGTGAAGACTTAAGAACAGGGGGATCCGATACGCAGTATTTT. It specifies CASSEDLRTGGSDTQYF.

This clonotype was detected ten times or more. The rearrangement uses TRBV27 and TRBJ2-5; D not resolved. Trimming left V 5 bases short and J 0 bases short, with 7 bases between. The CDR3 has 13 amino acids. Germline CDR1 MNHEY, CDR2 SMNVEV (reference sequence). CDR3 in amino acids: CASSQQNQETQYF. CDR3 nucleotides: TGTGCCAGCAGTCAACAGAACCAAGAGACCCAGTACTTC.

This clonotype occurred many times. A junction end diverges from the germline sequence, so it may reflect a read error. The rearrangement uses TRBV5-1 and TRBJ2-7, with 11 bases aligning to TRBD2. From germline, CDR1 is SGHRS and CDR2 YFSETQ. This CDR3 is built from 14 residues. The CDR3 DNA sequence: TGTGCCAGCAGTGGGACTAGCGGAACCTACGAGCAGTACTTC. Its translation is CASSGTSGTYEQYF.

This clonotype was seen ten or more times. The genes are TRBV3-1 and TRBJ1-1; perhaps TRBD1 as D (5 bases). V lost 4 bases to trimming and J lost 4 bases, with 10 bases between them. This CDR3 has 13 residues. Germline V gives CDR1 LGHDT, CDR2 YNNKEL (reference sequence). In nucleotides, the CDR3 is TGTGCCAGCAGCCCTATTGGGGGCACTGAAGCTTTCTTT. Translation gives CASSPIGGTEAFF.

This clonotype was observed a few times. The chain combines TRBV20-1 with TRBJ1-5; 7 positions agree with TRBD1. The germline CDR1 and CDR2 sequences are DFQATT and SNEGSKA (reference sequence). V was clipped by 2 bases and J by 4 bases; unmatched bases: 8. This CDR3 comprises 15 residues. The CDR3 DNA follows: TGCAGTGCTAGAATTCCGGGACAGACAAATCAGCCCCAGCATTTT. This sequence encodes CSARIPGQTNQPQHF.

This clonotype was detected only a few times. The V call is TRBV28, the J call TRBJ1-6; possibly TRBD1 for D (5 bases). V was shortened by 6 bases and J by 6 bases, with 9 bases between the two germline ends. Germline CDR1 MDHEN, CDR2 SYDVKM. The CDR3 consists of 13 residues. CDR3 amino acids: CASRGGGNSPLHF. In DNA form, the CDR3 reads TGTGCCAGCAGGGGGGGTGGTAATTCACCCCTCCACTTT.

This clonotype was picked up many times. The DNA of the CDR3 is TGTGCCAGCATTGGGGACAGGAGAGGAGGGTTCTACGAGCAGTACTTC. Translated: CASIGDRRGGFYEQYF. The chain links TRBV28 to TRBJ2-7; 8 positions match TRBD1. Unmatched junction bases numbered 14, after V lost 7 bases and J lost 3 bases. The germline CDR1 and CDR2 sequences are MDHEN and SYDVKM. There are 16 residues in the CDR3.

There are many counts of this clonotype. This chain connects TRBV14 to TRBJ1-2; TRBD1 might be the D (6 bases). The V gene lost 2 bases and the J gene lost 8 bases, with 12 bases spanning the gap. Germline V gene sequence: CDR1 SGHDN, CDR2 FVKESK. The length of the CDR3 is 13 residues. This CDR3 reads CASSQNRVWGYTF. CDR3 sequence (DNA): TGTGCCAGCAGCCAAAACAGGGTTTGGGGCTACACCTTC.

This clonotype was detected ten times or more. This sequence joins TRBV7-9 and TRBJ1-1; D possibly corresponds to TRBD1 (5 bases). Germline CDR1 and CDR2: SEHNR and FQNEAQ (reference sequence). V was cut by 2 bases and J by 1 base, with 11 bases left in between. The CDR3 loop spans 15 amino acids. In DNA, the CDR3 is TGTGCCAGCAGCTTATTTATCGGGGCGAACACTGAAGCTTTCTTT. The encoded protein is CASSLFIGANTEAFF.

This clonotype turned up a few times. The CDR3 DNA reads TGTGCCAGCAGTGAGAACAGGGGGCTGGGAGAGACCCAGTACTTC. Amino acids: CASSENRGLGETQYF. The J gene is TRBJ2-5, the V gene TRBV6-2 or TRBV6-3; 9 bases are shared with TRBD1. Germline-derived CDR1 and CDR2 are MNHEY and SVGEGT. Trimming cost V 5 bases and J 4 bases; bases outside gene matches: 8. CDR3 length equals 15 residues.

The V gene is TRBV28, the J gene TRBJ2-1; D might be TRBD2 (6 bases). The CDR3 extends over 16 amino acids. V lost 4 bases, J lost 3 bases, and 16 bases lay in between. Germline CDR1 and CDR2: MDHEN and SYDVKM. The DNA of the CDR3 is TGTGCCAGCAGTTCAATGGTAGCGGATAACTACAATGAGCAGTTCTTC. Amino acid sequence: CASSSMVADNYNEQFF.

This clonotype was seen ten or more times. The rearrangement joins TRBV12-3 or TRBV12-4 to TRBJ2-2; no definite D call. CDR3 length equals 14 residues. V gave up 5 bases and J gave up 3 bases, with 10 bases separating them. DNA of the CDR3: TGTGCCAGCAGTCCCGCGGACGACACCGGGGAGCTGTTTTTT. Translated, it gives CASSPADDTGELFF.

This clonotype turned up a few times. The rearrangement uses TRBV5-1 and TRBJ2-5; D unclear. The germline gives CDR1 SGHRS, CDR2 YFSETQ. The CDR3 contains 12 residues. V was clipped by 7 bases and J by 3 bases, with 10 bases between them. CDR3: CASVGSEETQYF. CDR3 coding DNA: TGCGCCAGCGTTGGGTCAGAAGAGACCCAGTACTTC.

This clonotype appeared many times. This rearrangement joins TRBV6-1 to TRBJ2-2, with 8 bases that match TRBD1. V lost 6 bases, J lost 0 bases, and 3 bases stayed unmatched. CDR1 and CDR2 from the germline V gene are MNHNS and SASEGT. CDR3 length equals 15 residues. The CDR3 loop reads CASSGQGTNTGELFF. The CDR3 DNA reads TGTGCCAGCAGCGGACAGGGTACGAACACCGGGGAGCTGTTTTTT.

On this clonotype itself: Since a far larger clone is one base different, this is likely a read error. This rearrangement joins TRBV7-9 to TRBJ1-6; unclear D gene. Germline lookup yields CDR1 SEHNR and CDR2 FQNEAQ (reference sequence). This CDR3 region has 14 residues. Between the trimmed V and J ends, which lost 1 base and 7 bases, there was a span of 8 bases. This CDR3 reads CASSLDGSNSPLHF. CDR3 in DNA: TGTGCCAGCAGCTTAGACGGGTCGAATTCACCCCTCCACTTT.